This TCR beta chain was observed in a study of blood T cell repertoires in COVID-19. Study-wide context: Donors in the United States, Italy and Spain gave samples during acute or convalescent COVID-19.

In the authors' methods: Researchers report that nucleated cell counts were estimated from reference gene primer amplification. Sequenced by immunoSEQ multiplex PCR; TCRdb stores in-frame clones only, minus some. For V, J and clone size, that table is used; D and trimming come from the DNA. The repertoire holds about 180,000 clones, with 65% to 90% as singletons. The CDR3 sequence is 21 residues long. V shed 4 bases, J shed 0 bases, and the junction held 17 bases outside the gene matches. Germline-derived CDR1 and CDR2 are GTSNPN and SVGIG (reference sequence). This chain connects TRBV30 to TRBJ2-1; 14 bases line up with TRBD2. The material sequenced was peripheral blood. The receptor was derived from a man between 50 and 59 years old with active or convalescent COVID-19. CDR3 DNA: TGTGCCTGGAAAGGATGGGGCGGGACTAGCGGGAGCCCAAGCTCCTACAATGAGCAGTTCTTC. It translates to CAWKGWGGTSGSPSSYNEQFF.